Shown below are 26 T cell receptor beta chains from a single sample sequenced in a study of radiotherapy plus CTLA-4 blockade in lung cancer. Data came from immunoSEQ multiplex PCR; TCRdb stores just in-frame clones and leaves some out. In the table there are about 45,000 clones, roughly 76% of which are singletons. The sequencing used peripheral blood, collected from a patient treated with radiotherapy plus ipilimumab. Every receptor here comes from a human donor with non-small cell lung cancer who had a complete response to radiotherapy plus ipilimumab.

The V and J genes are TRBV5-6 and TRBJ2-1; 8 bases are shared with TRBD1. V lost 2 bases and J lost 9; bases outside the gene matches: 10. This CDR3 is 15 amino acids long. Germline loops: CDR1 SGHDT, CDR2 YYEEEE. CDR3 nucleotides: TGTGCCAGCAGCTTCCTTGGACAGGGTGTGAGTGAGCAGTTCTTC. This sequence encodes CASSFLGQGVSEQFF. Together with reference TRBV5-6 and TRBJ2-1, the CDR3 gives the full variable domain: DAGVTQSPTHLIKTRGQQVTLRCSPKSGHDTVSWYQQALGQGPQFIFQYYEEEERQRGNFPDRFSGHQFPNYSSELNVNALLLGDSALYLCASSFLGQGVSEQFFGPGTRLTVL.

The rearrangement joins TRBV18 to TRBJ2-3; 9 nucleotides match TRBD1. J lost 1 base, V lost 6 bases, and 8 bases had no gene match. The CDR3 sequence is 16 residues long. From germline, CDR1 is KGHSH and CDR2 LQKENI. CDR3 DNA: TGTGCCAGCTCGTCCTACAGGGGGCCAGGCACAGATACGCAGTATTTT. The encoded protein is CASSSYRGPGTDTQYF.

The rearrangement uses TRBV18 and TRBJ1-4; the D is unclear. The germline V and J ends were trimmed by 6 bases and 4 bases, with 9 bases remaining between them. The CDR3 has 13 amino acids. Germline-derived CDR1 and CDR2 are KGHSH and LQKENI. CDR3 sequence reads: CASSELRNEKLFF. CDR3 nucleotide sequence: TGTGCCAGCTCTGAGTTACGTAATGAAAAACTGTTTTTT.

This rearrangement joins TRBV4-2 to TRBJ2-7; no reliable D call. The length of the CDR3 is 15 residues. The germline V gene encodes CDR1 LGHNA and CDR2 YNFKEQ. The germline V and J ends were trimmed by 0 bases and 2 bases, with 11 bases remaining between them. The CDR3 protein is CASSQDRWSPYEQYF. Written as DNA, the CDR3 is TGTGCCAGCAGCCAAGATCGGTGGAGCCCCTACGAGCAGTACTTC.

CDR3 in amino acids: CASSLYSNQPQHF. CDR3 nucleotides: TGCGCCAGCAGCTTGTATAGCAATCAGCCCCAGCATTTT. The J gene is TRBJ1-5, the V gene TRBV5-1; no clear D gene. Trimming cost V 1 base and J 0 bases, with 2 bases left between them. Looked up from germline, CDR1 is SGHRS and CDR2 is YFSETQ. The CDR3 totals 13 residues.

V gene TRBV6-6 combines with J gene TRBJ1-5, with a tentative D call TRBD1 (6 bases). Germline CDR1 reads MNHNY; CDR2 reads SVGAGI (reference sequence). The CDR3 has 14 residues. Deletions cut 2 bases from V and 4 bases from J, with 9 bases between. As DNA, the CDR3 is TGTGCCAGCAGTTACCTCGACAGGAATCAGCCCCAGCATTTT. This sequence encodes CASSYLDRNQPQHF.

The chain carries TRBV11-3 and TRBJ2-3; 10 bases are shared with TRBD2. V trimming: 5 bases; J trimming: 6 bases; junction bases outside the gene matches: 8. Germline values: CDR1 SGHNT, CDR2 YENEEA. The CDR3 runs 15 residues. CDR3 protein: CASSERTSGGDTQYF. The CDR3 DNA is TGTGCCAGCAGCGAAAGGACTAGCGGCGGGGATACGCAGTATTTT. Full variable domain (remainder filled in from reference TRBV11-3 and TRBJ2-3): EAGVVQSPRYKIIEKKQPVAFWCNPISGHNTLYWYLQNLGQGPELLIRYENEEAVDDSQLPKDRFSAERLKGVDSTLKIQPAELGDSAVYLCASSERTSGGDTQYFGPGTRLTVL.

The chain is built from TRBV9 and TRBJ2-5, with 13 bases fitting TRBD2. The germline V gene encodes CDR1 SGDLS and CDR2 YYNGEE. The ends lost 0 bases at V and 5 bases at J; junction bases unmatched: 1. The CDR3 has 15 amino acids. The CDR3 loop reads CASSVGLAGGETQYF. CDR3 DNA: TGTGCCAGCAGCGTAGGACTAGCGGGGGGCGAGACCCAGTACTTC.

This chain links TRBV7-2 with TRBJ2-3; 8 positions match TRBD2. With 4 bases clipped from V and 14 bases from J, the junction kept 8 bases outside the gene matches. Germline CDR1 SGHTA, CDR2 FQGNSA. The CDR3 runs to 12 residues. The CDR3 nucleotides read TGTGCCAGCAGCTACTATAGCGGGGAGCGGTATTTT. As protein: CASSYYSGERYF.

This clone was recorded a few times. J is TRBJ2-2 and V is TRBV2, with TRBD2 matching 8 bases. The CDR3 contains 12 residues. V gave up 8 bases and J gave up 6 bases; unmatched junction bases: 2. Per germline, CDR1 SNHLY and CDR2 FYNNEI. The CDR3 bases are TGTGCCAGCCGGGGGGGCTCCGGGGAGCTGTTTTTT. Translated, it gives CASRGGSGELFF.

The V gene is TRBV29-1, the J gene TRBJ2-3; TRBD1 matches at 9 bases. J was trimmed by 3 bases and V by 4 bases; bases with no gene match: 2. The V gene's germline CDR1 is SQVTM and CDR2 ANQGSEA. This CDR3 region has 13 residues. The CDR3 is CSVVDRGTDTQYF. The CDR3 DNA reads TGCAGCGTTGTTGACAGGGGGACAGATACGCAGTATTTT.

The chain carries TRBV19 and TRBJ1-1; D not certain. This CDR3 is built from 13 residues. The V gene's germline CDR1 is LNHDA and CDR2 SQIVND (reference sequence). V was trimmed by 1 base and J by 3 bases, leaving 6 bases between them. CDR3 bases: TGTGCCAGTAGTATAGCCCAATACACTGAAGCTTTCTTT. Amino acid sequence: CASSIAQYTEAFF.

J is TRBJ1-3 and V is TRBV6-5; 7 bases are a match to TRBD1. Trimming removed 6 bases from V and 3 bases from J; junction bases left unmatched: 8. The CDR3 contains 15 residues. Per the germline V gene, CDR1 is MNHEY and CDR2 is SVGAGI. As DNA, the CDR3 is TGTGCCAGCAGCGACCAAGGGGGCTTTGGAAACACCATATATTTT. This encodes CASSDQGGFGNTIYF.

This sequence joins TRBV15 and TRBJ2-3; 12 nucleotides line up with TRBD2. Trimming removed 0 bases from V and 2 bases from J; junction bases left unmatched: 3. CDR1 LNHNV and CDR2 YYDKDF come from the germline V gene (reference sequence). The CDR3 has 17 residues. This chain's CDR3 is CATSRERTSGDTDTQYF. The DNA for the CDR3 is TGTGCCACCAGCAGAGAAAGGACTAGCGGGGACACAGATACGCAGTATTTT.

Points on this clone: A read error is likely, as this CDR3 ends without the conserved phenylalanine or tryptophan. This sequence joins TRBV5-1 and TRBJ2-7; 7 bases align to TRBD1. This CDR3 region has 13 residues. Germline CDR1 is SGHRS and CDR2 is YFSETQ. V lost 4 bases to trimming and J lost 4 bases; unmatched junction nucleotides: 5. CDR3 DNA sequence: TGCGCCAGCAGCATTATCAGGGGGTACGAGCAGTACTAC. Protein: CASSIIRGYEQYY.

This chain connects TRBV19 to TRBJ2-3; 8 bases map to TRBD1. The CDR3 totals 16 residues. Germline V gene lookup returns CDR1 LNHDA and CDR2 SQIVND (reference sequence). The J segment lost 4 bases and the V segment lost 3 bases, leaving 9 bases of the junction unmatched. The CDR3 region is CASSMYAGGRADTQYF. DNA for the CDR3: TGTGCCAGTAGTATGTACGCAGGGGGCAGGGCAGATACGCAGTATTTT.

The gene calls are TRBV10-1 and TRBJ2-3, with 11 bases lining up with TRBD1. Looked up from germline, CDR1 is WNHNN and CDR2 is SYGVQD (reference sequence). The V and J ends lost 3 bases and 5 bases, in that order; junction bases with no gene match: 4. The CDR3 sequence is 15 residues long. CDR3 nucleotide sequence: TGCGCCAGCAGTGATGGGGGACAGGGGGGAGATACGCAGTATTTT. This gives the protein CASSDGGQGGDTQYF.

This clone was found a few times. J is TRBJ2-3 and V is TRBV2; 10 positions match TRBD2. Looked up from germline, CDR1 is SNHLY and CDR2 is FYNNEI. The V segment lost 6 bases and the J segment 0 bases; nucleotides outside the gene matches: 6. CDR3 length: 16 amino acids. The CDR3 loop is CASRAGGLVSTDTQYF. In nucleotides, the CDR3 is TGTGCCAGCAGAGCGGGGGGGCTAGTTAGCACAGATACGCAGTATTTT.

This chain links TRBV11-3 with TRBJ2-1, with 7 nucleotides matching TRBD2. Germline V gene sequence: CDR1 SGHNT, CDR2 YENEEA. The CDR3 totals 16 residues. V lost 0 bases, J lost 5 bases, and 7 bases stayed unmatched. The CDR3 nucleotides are TGTGCCAGCAGCTTAGAAGGTTGGGCGGGGGACAATGAGCAGTTCTTC. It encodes CASSLEGWAGDNEQFF. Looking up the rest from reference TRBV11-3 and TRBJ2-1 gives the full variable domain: EAGVVQSPRYKIIEKKQPVAFWCNPISGHNTLYWYLQNLGQGPELLIRYENEEAVDDSQLPKDRFSAERLKGVDSTLKIQPAELGDSAVYLCASSLEGWAGDNEQFFGPGTRLTVL.

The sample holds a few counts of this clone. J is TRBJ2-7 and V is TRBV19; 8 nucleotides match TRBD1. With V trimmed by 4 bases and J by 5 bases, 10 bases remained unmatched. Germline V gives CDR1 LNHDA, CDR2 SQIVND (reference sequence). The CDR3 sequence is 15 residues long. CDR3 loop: CASSTLRTGYNEQYF. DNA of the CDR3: TGTGCCAGTAGTACCCTGAGGACAGGGTATAACGAGCAGTACTTC.

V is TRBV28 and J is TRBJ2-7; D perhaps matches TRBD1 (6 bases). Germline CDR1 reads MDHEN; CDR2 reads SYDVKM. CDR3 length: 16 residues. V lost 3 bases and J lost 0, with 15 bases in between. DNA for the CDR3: TGTGCCAGCAGTTTGAGAGGGGGTTATAGCTCCTACGAGCAGTACTTC. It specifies CASSLRGGYSSYEQYF.

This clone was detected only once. As DNA, the CDR3 is TGTGCCAGCGCGGACTGGAACTATGGCTACACCTTC. Residues: CASADWNYGYTF. The gene calls are TRBV7-6 and TRBJ1-2, with no clear D. The CDR3 length is 12 residues. The V and J ends lost 8 bases and 2 bases respectively, with 9 bases between them. Germline CDR1 SGHVS, CDR2 FNYEAQ. Using reference TRBV7-6 and TRBJ1-2 for the parts outside the CDR3, the full variable domain is GAGVSQSPRYKVTKRGQDVALRCDPISGHVSLYWYRQALGQGPEFLTYFNYEAQQDKSGLPNDRFSAERPEGSISTLTIQRTEQRDSAMYRCASADWNYGYTFGSGTRLTVV.

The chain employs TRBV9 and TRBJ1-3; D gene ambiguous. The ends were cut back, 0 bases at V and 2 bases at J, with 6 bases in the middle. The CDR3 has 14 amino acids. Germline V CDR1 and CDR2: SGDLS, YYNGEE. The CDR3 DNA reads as TGTGCCAGCAGCGTAGGAGGTCCTGGAAACACCATATATTTT. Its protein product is CASSVGGPGNTIYF. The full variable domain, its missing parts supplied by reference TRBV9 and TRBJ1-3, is DSGVTQTPKHLITATGQRVTLRCSPRSGDLSVYWYQQSLDQGLQFLIQYYNGEERAKGNILERFSAQQFPDLHSELNLSSLELGDSALYFCASSVGGPGNTIYFGEGSWLTVV.

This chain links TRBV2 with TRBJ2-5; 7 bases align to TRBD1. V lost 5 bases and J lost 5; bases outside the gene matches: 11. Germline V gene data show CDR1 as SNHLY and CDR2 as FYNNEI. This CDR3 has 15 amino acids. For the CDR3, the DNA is TGTGCCAGCAGTCCTCTGGACAGGCATAAGGAGACCCAGTACTTC. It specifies CASSPLDRHKETQYF.

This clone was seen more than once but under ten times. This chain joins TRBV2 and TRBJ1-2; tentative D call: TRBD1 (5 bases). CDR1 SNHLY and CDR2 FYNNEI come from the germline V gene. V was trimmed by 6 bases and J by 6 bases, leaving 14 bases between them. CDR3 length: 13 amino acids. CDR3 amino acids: CASRPGRGDGYTF. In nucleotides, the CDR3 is TGTGCCAGCAGACCCGGACGGGGGGATGGCTACACCTTC.

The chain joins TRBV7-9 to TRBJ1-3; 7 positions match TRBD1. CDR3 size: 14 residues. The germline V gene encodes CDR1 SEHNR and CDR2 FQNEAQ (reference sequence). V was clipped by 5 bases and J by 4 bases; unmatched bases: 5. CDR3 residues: CASSRRGGGNTIYF. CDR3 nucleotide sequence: TGTGCCAGCAGCCGACGAGGGGGCGGAAACACCATATATTTT.